The 7 T cell receptor beta chains given below trace back to one sample, sequenced in a study of graft-versus-host responses after intestinal transplantation. This table comes from immunoSEQ multiplex PCR, and its TCRdb copy is limited to in-frame clones, with some not included. Of about 24,000 clones in the sample, roughly 42% were seen once. The specimen comprised alloreactive CD4+ T cells from a mixed lymphocyte reaction culture, sampled before intestinal transplant. Subset given: CFSE-low proliferating T cells sorted from approximately 6-day pre-transplant mixed lymphocyte reaction (GvH or HvG direction). All receptors derive from a human patient who received an intestinal transplant.

V and J are TRBV6-1 and TRBJ1-1; 7 bases fit TRBD1. This CDR3 region has 14 residues. CDR1 and CDR2 from the germline V gene are MNHNS and SASEGT. V dropped 5 bases and J dropped 5; count of bases not matched to a gene: 8. The CDR3 here is CASSLTGSGTEAFF. The CDR3 DNA sequence: TGTGCCAGCAGTTTGACAGGGAGTGGTACTGAAGCTTTCTTT.

This clone was observed a handful of times. The chain couples TRBV7-3 to TRBJ1-5; tentative D call: TRBD1 (5 bases). Trimming cost V 2 bases and J 5 bases, with 7 bases left between them. CDR3 length: 13 amino acids. Germline V CDR1 and CDR2: SGHTA, FQGTGA. CDR3 sequence: CASSLGGDQPQHF. CDR3 nucleotides: TGTGCCAGCAGCTTAGGAGGGGATCAGCCCCAGCATTTT.

The chain recombines TRBV6-6 with TRBJ1-6; D is ambiguous. V lost 5 bases and J lost 13, with 21 bases in between. Germline loops: CDR1 MNHNY, CDR2 SVGAGI (reference sequence). The CDR3 extends over 15 amino acids. DNA for the CDR3: TGTGCCAGCAGTCTCGTCGGCCTACCGGCAGGCCCCCTCCACTTT. Amino acid sequence: CASSLVGLPAGPLHF.

The CDR3 spells CAWTNQGNTEAFF. The CDR3 DNA is TGTGCCTGGACGAACCAGGGGAACACTGAAGCTTTCTTT. The chain has TRBV30 and TRBJ1-1; D may be TRBD1 (5 bases). The germline CDR1 and CDR2 sequences are GTSNPN and SVGIG (reference sequence). This CDR3 comprises 13 residues. The ends were cut back, 4 bases at V and 1 base at J, with 10 bases in the middle.

V and J are TRBV13 and TRBJ2-6; the D is unclear. Trimming removed 1 base from V and 0 bases from J, with 7 bases in between. The CDR3 totals 16 residues. CDR1 is PRHDT, CDR2 FYEKMQ, per germline (reference sequence). The CDR3 is CASSLAAGSGANVLTF. The CDR3 DNA reads TGTGCCAGCAGCTTAGCGGCAGGCTCTGGGGCCAACGTCCTGACTTTC.

V and J are TRBV7-2 and TRBJ2-7, with D possibly matching TRBD2 (5 bases). This CDR3 contains 15 residues. Trimming shortened V by 1 base and J by 4 bases, and 14 bases separated the two germline ends. Looked up from germline, CDR1 is SGHTA and CDR2 is FQGNSA. Here the CDR3 DNA reads TGTGCCAGCAGCTTAGGGCGGAGGAACACTTACGAGCAGTACTTC. Its protein is CASSLGRRNTYEQYF.

Comment on this clone: One end of the junction does not line up with germline, which may come from a read error. This chain uses TRBV6-5 with TRBJ2-7, with 9 bases matching TRBD1. CDR3 size: 14 residues. Germline V gene data show CDR1 as MNHEY and CDR2 as SVGAGI. The CDR3: CAGRATGGSYEQYF. In nucleotides, the CDR3 is TGTGCCGGCAGAGCGACAGGGGGGTCCTACGAGCAGTACTTC.